This TCR beta chain derives from a study of shared clonotypes between healthy human individuals. In the case of this clone: A much larger clone differs by one base, so this may be a read error. Other DNA sequences in this specimen translate into the identical CDR3.

The CDR3 runs to 14 residues. The germline V gene has CDR1 SGDLS and CDR2 YYNGEE. The V end lost 0 bases, the J end lost 0 bases, and 4 bases lay between the germline ends. Assay used: immunoSEQ multiplex PCR; TCRdb lists only in-frame clones, some missing. Of over a million clones in the sample, around 78% were seen once. The sequenced sample consisted of memory CD4+ T cells from PBMCs. As for subset: CD45RA-negative fraction. The chain couples TRBV9 to TRBJ1-3; D unresolved. This TCR was sampled from a man aged 18 to 30 in good health. Some clones in this sample may be carry-over from other donors' samples. The CDR3 here is CASSVASSGNTIYF. The CDR3 nucleotides read TGTGCCAGCAGCGTAGCTAGCTCTGGAAACACCATATATTTT.